Listed here are 14 T cell receptor beta chains from one sample, sequenced in a study of T cell responses to AZD1222 COVID-19 vaccine. Repertoires were generated with immunoSEQ multiplex PCR, while TCRdb's copy carries only in-frame clones and drops some. The sample records around 56,000 clones, 80% to 90% being singletons. The material sequenced was peripheral blood, taken 28 days after the second AZD1222 dose. The receptors here all came from an adult who received the AZD1222 COVID-19 vaccine.

The chain employs TRBV19 and TRBJ2-7; 9 nucleotides align to TRBD1. Trimming cost V 6 bases and J 5 bases; bases outside gene matches: 11. CDR1 and CDR2 from the germline V gene are LNHDA and SQIVND (reference sequence). CDR3 length: 15 amino acids. CDR3 amino acids: CASRGSRDRDNEQYF. The CDR3 DNA reads as TGTGCCAGTAGGGGGAGCCGGGACAGGGACAACGAGCAGTACTTC.

This clone was picked up one time. This chain links TRBV6-4 with TRBJ1-5, with D perhaps TRBD1 (5 bases). The V end lost 8 bases, the J end lost 4 bases, and 18 bases lay between the germline ends. The CDR3 has 15 amino acids. Germline V CDR1 and CDR2: MRHNA, SNTAGT. DNA for the CDR3: TGTGCCAGCGGGAGACAGTCCTTGGGAAATCAGCCCCAGCATTTT. Residues: CASGRQSLGNQPQHF.

The V gene is TRBV7-8, the J gene TRBJ2-1; 12 positions agree with TRBD2. This CDR3 is 17 amino acids long. Germline V lookup: CDR1 SGHVS, CDR2 FQNEAQ. The V segment lost 4 bases and the J segment 3 bases; nucleotides outside the gene matches: 7. CDR3 nucleotides: TGTGCCAGCAGCTCAAACGGACTAGCGGGACACTACAATGAGCAGTTCTTC. Its translation: CASSSNGLAGHYNEQFF.

The gene calls are TRBV7-9 and TRBJ2-3, with a possible D match to TRBD1 (5 bases). CDR3 length equals 12 residues. V shed 5 bases and J shed 4 bases, with 7 bases lying between them. CDR1 SEHNR and CDR2 FQNEAQ come from the germline V gene (reference sequence). The CDR3 nucleotides are TGTGCCAGCAGCCCAGGGTCAGATACGCAGTATTTT. Its translation is CASSPGSDTQYF.

The chain has TRBV6-2 or TRBV6-3 and TRBJ2-7, with 8 bases fitting TRBD1. Germline V lookup: CDR1 MNHEY, CDR2 SVGEGT. Trimming at V came to 5 bases and at J to 4 bases, leaving 1 base not matched to a gene. The CDR3 spans 12 residues. The CDR3 region has the DNA TGTGCCAGCAGTCGACAGGGGTACGAGCAGTACTTC. Translating it yields CASSRQGYEQYF.

The CDR3 nucleotides are TGTGCCAGCAGTGCGACTAGCGGCTACGAGCAGTACTTC. This sequence encodes CASSATSGYEQYF. The rearrangement uses TRBV6-6 and TRBJ2-7; 9 bases fit TRBD2. The CDR3 extends over 13 amino acids. The germline gives CDR1 MNHNY, CDR2 SVGAGI (reference sequence). J was trimmed by 3 bases and V by 5 bases; bases with no gene match: 2.

J is TRBJ1-6 and V is TRBV4-1, with 7 bases fitting TRBD1. This CDR3 is 16 amino acids long. CDR1 is MGHRA and CDR2 is YSYEKL in the germline V gene. J lost 8 bases, V lost 2 bases, and 9 bases had no gene match. DNA for the CDR3: TGCGCCAGCAGCCAACCCCAACAGGGGTTACATTCACCCCTCCACTTT. Protein: CASSQPQQGLHSPLHF.

The chain carries TRBV11-3 and TRBJ2-2; 7 nucleotides match TRBD2. V gave up 4 bases and J gave up 7 bases; unmatched junction bases: 6. The CDR3 covers 14 residues. The germline CDR1 and CDR2 sequences are SGHNT and YENEEA. CDR3: CASSSGGIGGELFF. CDR3 DNA: TGTGCCAGCAGCTCCGGGGGGATAGGCGGGGAGCTGTTTTTT.

The CDR3 bases are TGTGCCAGCAGCTCGGAGTCCTACGAGCAGTACTTC. Its translation: CASSSESYEQYF. The chain has TRBV7-9 and TRBJ2-7; no clear D gene. The germline V gene has CDR1 SEHNR and CDR2 FQNEAQ (reference sequence). The CDR3 spans 12 residues. Trimming removed 4 bases from V and 1 base from J, with 5 bases in between.

The J gene is TRBJ1-5, the V gene TRBV19; D is unresolved. The germline gives CDR1 LNHDA, CDR2 SQIVND (reference sequence). The CDR3 length is 13 residues. V lost 3 bases and J lost 5, with 8 bases in between. Here the CDR3 reads CASSMEGYQPQHF. In DNA form, the CDR3 reads TGTGCCAGTAGTATGGAGGGTTATCAGCCCCAGCATTTT.

V gene TRBV21-1 combines with J gene TRBJ2-3; the table's D call, TRBD2, was not checked against the DNA. TRBV21-1 is a pseudogene segment. CDR3 length equals 16 residues. The CDR3 loop reads CASSKGRGLGTDTQYF. The CDR3 bases are TGTGCCAGCAGCAAAGGAAGGGGACTAGGCACAGATACGCAGTATTTT.

The chain carries TRBV19 and TRBJ1-2; D not certain. The germline V gene encodes CDR1 LNHDA and CDR2 SQIVND (reference sequence). The CDR3 is 14 amino acids. V shed 7 bases and J shed 4 bases, with 16 bases lying between them. CDR3 in amino acids: CASKPSENLYGYTF. Here the CDR3 DNA reads TGTGCCAGTAAACCTAGTGAAAACCTCTATGGCTACACCTTC.

The chain links TRBV4-3 to TRBJ1-2, with D possibly TRBD1 on 5 matching bases. V shed 0 bases and J shed 2 bases, with 16 bases lying between them. CDR1 and CDR2 from the germline V gene are LGHNA and YSLEER. The CDR3 covers 17 residues. The CDR3 sequence is CASSQDRSGRPNYGYTF. CDR3 coding DNA: TGCGCCAGCAGCCAAGATCGTTCAGGGAGACCAAACTATGGCTACACCTTC.

The genes are TRBV28 and TRBJ2-7, with D possibly matching TRBD2 (5 bases). Trimming left V 6 bases short and J 3 bases short, with 12 bases between. Germline V CDR1 and CDR2: MDHEN, SYDVKM. The CDR3 has 13 amino acids. Written as DNA, the CDR3 is TGTGCCAGCAGAGCCCGGGGTAGCTACGAGCAGTACTTC. Translation gives CASRARGSYEQYF.